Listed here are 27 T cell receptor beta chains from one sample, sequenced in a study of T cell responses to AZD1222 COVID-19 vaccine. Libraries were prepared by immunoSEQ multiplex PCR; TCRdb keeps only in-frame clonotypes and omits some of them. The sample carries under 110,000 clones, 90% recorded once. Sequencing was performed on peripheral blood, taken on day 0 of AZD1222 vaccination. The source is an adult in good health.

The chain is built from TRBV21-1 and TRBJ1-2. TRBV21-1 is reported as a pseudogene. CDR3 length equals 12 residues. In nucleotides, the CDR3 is TGTGCCAGCAGCTGGGCCTTAGGGGGCTACACCTTC. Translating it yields CASSWALGGYTF.

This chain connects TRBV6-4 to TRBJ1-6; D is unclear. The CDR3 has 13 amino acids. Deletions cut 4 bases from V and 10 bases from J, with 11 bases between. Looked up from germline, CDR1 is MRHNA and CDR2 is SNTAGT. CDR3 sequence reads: CASSAEVGSPLHF. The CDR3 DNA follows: TGTGCCAGCAGTGCGGAGGTGGGCTCACCCCTCCACTTT.

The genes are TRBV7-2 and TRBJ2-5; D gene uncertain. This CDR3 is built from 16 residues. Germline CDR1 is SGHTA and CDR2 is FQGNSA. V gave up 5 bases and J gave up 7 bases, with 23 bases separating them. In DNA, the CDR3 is TGTGCCAGCAGCCCCACTGCGCACTCCTATTCCGGGACCCAGTACTTC. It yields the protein CASSPTAHSYSGTQYF.

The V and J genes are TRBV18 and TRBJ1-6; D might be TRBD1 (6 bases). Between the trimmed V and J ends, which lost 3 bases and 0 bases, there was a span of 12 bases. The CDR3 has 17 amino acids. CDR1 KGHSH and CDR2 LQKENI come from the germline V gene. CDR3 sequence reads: CASSPYDRNSYNSPLHF. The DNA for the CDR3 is TGTGCCAGCTCACCCTATGACAGGAACTCCTATAATTCACCCCTCCACTTT.

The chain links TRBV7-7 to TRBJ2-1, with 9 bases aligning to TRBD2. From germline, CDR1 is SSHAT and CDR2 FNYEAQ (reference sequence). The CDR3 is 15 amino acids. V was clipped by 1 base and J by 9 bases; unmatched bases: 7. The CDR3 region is CASSLDSSGGGEQFF. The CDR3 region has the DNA TGTGCCAGCAGCTTAGACAGTAGCGGGGGCGGTGAGCAGTTCTTC.

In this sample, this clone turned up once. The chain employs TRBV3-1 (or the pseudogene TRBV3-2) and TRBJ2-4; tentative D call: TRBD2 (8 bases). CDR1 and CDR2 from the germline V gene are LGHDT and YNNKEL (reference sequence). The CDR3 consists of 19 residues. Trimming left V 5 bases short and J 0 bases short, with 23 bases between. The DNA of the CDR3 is TGTGCCAGCAGCACTCAGACAGGGACTAGTCTCCTAGCCAAAAACATTCAGTACTTC. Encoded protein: CASSTQTGTSLLAKNIQYF.

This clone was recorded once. This CDR3 reads CASSLGRIAGGYTDTQYF. The CDR3 coding sequence is TGTGCCAGCAGCTTAGGCCGGATAGCGGGGGGGTACACAGATACGCAGTATTTT. The rearrangement joins TRBV13 to TRBJ2-3; 11 bases line up with TRBD2. Germline V lookup: CDR1 PRHDT, CDR2 FYEKMQ (reference sequence). The length of the CDR3 is 18 residues. V shed 0 bases and J 2 bases; nucleotides not matched to a gene: 7.

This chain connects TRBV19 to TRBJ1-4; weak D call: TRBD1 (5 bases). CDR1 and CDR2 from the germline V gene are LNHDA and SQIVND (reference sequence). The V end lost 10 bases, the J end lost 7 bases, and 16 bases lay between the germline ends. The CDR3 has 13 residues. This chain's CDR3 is CATHGGDFEKLFF. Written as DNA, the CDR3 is TGTGCCACGCACGGAGGGGATTTTGAAAAACTGTTTTTT.

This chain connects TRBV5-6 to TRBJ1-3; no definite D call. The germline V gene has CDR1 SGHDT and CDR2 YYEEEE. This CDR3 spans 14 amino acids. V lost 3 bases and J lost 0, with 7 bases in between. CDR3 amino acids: CASSSRRSGNTIYF. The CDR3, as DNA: TGTGCCAGCAGCTCCAGACGCTCTGGAAACACCATATATTTT.

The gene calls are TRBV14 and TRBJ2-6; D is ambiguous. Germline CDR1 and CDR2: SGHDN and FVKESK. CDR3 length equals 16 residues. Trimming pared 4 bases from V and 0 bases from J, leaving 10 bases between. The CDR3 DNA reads TGTGCCAGCAGCCCCCCAGGCATCTCTGGGGCCAACGTCCTGACTTTC. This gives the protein CASSPPGISGANVLTF.

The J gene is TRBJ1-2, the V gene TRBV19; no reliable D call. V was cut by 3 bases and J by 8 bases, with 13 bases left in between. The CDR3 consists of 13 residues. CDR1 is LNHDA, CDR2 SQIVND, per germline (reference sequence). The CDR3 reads CASSMMGMGGYTF. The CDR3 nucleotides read TGTGCCAGTAGTATGATGGGGATGGGAGGCTACACCTTC.

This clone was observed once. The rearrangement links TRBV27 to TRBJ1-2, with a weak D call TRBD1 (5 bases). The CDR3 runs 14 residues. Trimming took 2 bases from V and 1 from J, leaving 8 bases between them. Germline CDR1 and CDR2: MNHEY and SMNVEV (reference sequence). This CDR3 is CASSLMGGNYGYTF. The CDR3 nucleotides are TGTGCCAGCAGTTTAATGGGGGGTAACTATGGCTACACCTTC.

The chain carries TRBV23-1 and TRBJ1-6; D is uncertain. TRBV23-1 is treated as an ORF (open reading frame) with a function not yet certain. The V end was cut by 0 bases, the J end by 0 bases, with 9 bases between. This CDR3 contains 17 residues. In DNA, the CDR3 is TGCGCCAGCAGTCAATCCCGGAAGAGCTCCTATAATTCACCCCTCCACTTT. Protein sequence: CASSQSRKSSYNSPLHF.

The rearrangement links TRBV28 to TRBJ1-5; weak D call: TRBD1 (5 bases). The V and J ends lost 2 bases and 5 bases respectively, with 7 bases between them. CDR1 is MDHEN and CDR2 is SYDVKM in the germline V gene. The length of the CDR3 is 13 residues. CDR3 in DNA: TGTGCCAGCAGTTTAGTGGGGGATCAGCCCCAGCATTTT. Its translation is CASSLVGDQPQHF.

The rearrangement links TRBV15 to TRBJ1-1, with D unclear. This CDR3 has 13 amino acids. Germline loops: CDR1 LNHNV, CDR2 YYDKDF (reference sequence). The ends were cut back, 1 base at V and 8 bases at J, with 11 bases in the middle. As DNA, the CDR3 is TGTGCCACCAGCAGAGGCCGCGTCGGAGAAGCTTTCTTT. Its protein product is CATSRGRVGEAFF.

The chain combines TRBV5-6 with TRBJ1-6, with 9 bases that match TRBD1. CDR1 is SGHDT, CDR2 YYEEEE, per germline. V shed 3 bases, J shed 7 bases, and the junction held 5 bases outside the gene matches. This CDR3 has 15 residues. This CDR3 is CASSSTGGWNSPLHF. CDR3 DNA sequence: TGTGCCAGCAGCTCGACAGGGGGTTGGAATTCACCCCTCCACTTT.

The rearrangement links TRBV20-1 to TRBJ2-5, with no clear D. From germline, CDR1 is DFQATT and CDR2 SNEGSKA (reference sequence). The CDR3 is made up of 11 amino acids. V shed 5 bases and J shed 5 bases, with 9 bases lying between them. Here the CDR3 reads CSASKAETQYF. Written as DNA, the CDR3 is TGCAGTGCTTCAAAAGCGGAGACCCAGTACTTC.

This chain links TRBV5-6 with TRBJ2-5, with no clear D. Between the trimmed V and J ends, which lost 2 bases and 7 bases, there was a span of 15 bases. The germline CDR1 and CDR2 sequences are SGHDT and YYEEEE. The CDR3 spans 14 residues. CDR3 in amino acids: CASSFRRPNGTQYF. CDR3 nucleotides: TGTGCCAGCAGCTTCAGACGGCCCAACGGGACCCAGTACTTC.

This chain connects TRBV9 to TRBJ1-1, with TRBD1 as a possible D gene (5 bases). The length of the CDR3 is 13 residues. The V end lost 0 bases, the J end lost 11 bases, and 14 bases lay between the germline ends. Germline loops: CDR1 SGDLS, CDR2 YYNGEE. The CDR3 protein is CASSVAGGLKAFF. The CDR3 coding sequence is TGTGCCAGCAGCGTAGCTGGGGGGTTGAAGGCTTTCTTT.

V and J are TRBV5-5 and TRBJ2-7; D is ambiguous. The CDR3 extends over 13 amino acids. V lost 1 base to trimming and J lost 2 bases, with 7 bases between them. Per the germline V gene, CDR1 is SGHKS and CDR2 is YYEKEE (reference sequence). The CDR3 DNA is TGTGCCAGCAGCTTGCCAGGAACCTACGAGCAGTACTTC. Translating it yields CASSLPGTYEQYF.

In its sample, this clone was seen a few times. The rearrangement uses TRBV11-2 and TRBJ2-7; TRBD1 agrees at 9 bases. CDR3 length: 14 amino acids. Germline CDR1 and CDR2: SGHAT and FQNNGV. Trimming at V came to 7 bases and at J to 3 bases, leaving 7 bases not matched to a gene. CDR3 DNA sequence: TGTGCCAGCACCAACCGGGACAGGGACTACGAGCAGTACTTC. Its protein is CASTNRDRDYEQYF.

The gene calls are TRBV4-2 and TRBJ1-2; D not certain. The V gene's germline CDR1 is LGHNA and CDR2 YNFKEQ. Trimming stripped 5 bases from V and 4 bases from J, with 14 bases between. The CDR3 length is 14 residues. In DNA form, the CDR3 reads TGTGCCAGCAGCGAAAGGGATGAGGGCTATGGCTACACCTTC. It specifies CASSERDEGYGYTF.

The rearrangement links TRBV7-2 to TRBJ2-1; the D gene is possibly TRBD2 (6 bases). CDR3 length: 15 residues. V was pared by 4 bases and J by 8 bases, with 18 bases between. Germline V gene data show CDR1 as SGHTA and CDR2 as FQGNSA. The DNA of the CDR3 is TGTGCCAGCAGCTCCGCGGGACCTGCTGGAGATGAGCAGTTCTTC. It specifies CASSSAGPAGDEQFF.

The CDR3 DNA follows: TGTGCCAGCAGCCCCGGGACAGCTAACACAGATACGCAGTATTTT. Its protein product is CASSPGTANTDTQYF. The J gene is TRBJ2-3, the V gene TRBV11-3; 7 nucleotides agree with TRBD1. The CDR3 runs to 15 residues. With 5 bases clipped from V and 2 bases from J, the junction kept 7 bases outside the gene matches. CDR1 and CDR2 from the germline V gene are SGHNT and YENEEA.

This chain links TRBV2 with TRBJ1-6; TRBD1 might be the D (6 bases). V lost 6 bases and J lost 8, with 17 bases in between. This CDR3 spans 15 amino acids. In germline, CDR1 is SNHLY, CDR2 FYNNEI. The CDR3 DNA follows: TGTGCCAGCAGCCCACAGGGACCGCGGGATTCACCCCTCCACTTT. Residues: CASSPQGPRDSPLHF.

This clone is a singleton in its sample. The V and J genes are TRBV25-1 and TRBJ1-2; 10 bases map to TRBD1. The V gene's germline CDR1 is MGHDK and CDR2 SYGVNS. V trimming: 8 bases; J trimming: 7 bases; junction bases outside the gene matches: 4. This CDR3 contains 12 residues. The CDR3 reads CASGTGDGGYTF. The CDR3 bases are TGTGCCAGCGGGACAGGGGACGGTGGCTACACCTTC.

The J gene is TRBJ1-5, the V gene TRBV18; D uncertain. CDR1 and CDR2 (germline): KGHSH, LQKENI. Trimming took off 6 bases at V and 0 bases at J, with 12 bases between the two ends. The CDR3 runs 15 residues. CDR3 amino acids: CASSGVGYSNQPQHF. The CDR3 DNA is TGTGCCAGCTCTGGGGTGGGCTATAGCAATCAGCCCCAGCATTTT.